These 12 T cell receptor beta chains came from one sample sequenced in a study of T-cell reconstitution after alpha-beta-depleted transplantation in children. Study-wide findings and caveats: Counts and diversity of T cells one year after transplant came mostly from newly produced T cells.

Construction of the TCRbeta library involved unique molecular identifiers. TCRdb reprocessed the PCR reads with MiXCR, giving one entry per CDR3 protein. The repertoire holds fewer than 350,000 distinct CDR3 sequences, 6% to 10% seen once, with about 8.2% in the top ten. No antigen is known for these receptors. Sample: peripheral blood, taken 360 days after TCRalphabeta/CD19-depleted stem cell transplant. These receptors came from a female patient aged 2-10 years who had a stem cell transplant for Fanconi anemia, so the T cells may come from the graft donor.

This clonotype was recorded a few times. The chain joins TRBV6-1 to TRBJ1-5, with 7 positions matching TRBD1. The V gene end was trimmed by 2 bases and the J gene end by 4 bases; junction bases not matched to a gene: 14. Germline V gene lookup returns CDR1 MNHNS and CDR2 SASEGT. This CDR3 is built from 18 residues. The CDR3 sequence: CASSEFYPTTGLNQPQHF. The CDR3 nucleotides are TGTGCCAGCAGTGAATTCTATCCGACGACAGGGCTTAATCAGCCCCAGCATTTT.

V gene TRBV5-5 combines with J gene TRBJ1-2; D is unclear. V lost 1 base and J 5 bases, leaving 6 bases between the germline ends. The CDR3 extends over 12 amino acids. Germline-derived CDR1 and CDR2 are SGHKS and YYEKEE (reference sequence). CDR3 protein: CASSLSPYGYTF. CDR3 DNA: TGTGCCAGCAGCTTGTCACCTTATGGCTACACCTTC. Supplemented by reference TRBV5-5 and TRBJ1-2, the full variable domain reads DAGVTQSPTHLIKTRGQQVTLRCSPISGHKSVSWYQQVLGQGPQFIFQYYEKEERGRGNFPDRFSARQFPNYSSELNVNALLLGDSALYLCASSLSPYGYTFGSGTRLTVV.

Ten or more counts support this clonotype. The chain joins TRBV4-2 to TRBJ2-7; 12 nucleotides agree with TRBD2. Germline values: CDR1 LGHNA, CDR2 YNFKEQ. CDR3 size: 16 residues. V shed 4 bases and J 5 bases; nucleotides not matched to a gene: 9. The CDR3 nucleotides are TGTGCCAGCAGCCCTAAAAGGACTAGCGGGGCCCACGAGCAGTACTTC. This codes for CASSPKRTSGAHEQYF.

The rearrangement joins TRBV20-1 to TRBJ1-6, with TRBD1 identical over 8 bases. This CDR3 has 15 residues. CDR1 is DFQATT and CDR2 is SNEGSKA in the germline V gene (reference sequence). V shed 5 bases, J shed 12 bases, and the junction held 15 bases outside the gene matches. The CDR3, as DNA: TGCAGTGCTCCATCCACCGGGACAGGCCGGCGACCCCTCCACTTT. Encoded protein: CSAPSTGTGRRPLHF.

A few counts support this clonotype. This chain joins TRBV28 and TRBJ2-6, with a weak D call TRBD1 (5 bases). Trimming removed 9 bases at V and 1 base at J, with 19 bases between. The germline V gene has CDR1 MDHEN and CDR2 SYDVKM. The CDR3 sequence is 17 residues long. The DNA of the CDR3 is TGTGCCAGTCGGCGATTGGCAGGGTCGTCTGGGGCCAACGTCCTGACTTTC. Amino acids: CASRRLAGSSGANVLTF.

This clonotype came up many times. V is TRBV5-1 and J is TRBJ1-2; weak D call: TRBD1 (6 bases). CDR3 length: 17 amino acids. CDR1 is SGHRS, CDR2 YFSETQ, per germline. V shed 2 bases and J shed 2 bases, with 19 bases lying between them. The CDR3 protein is CASSLTPTGRDNYGYTF. The CDR3 DNA sequence: TGCGCCAGCAGCTTAACCCCCACAGGGAGGGACAACTATGGCTACACCTTC. The variable domain in full, completed from reference TRBV5-1 and TRBJ1-2, reads KAGVTQTPRYLIKTRGQQVTLSCSPISGHRSVSWYQQTPGQGLQFLFEYFSETQRNKGNFPGRFSGRQFSNSRSEMNVSTLELGDSALYLCASSLTPTGRDNYGYTFGSGTRLTVV.

This clonotype was observed at least ten times. The V and J genes are TRBV9 and TRBJ1-1; TRBD1 matches at 9 bases. There are 17 residues in the CDR3. Trimming cost V 3 bases and J 2 bases; bases outside gene matches: 11. CDR1 is SGDLS, CDR2 YYNGEE, per germline. In DNA form, the CDR3 reads TGTGCCAGCAGCGCTTACAGGGGGCGAAATAGAAACACTGAAGCTTTCTTT. This gives the protein CASSAYRGRNRNTEAFF. The whole variable domain, filled in from reference TRBV9 and TRBJ1-1, reads DSGVTQTPKHLITATGQRVTLRCSPRSGDLSVYWYQQSLDQGLQFLIQYYNGEERAKGNILERFSAQQFPDLHSELNLSSLELGDSALYFCASSAYRGRNRNTEAFFGQGTRLTVV.

Ten or more counts support this clonotype. This chain uses TRBV12-3 or TRBV12-4 with TRBJ1-1; D is ambiguous. V was cut by 8 bases and J by 7 bases, with 14 bases left in between. This CDR3 is 12 amino acids long. CDR3 sequence: CASASEPREAFF. The DNA for the CDR3 is TGTGCCAGCGCCTCTGAGCCGCGTGAAGCTTTCTTT.

This clonotype has a handful of counts. V gene TRBV12-3 or TRBV12-4 combines with J gene TRBJ2-3; D is unresolved. V lost 6 bases and J lost 4, with 17 bases in between. The CDR3 spans 15 residues. DNA of the CDR3: TGTGCCAGCAGCACTAACGCCGGTCTGGCAGATACGCAGTATTTT. It translates to CASSTNAGLADTQYF.

V is TRBV13 and J is TRBJ2-7, with 9 bases fitting TRBD1. Unmatched junction bases numbered 5, after V lost 7 bases and J lost 1 base. This CDR3 is 14 amino acids long. In germline, CDR1 is PRHDT, CDR2 FYEKMQ (reference sequence). CDR3 nucleotide sequence: TGTGCCAGCACCCAACAGGGGGCGTCCTACGAGCAGTACGTC. Translated: CASTQQGASYEQYV.

This clonotype showed up many times. The V call is TRBV4-2, the J call TRBJ1-6; D is undetermined. V dropped 0 bases and J dropped 7 bases, with 4 bases sitting between them. This CDR3 is 13 amino acids long. Germline V gene sequence: CDR1 LGHNA, CDR2 YNFKEQ. DNA of the CDR3: TGTGCCAGCAGCCAAGAGGGGAATTCACCCCTCCACTTT. Translated, it gives CASSQEGNSPLHF.

V gene TRBV5-1 combines with J gene TRBJ2-7, with TRBD1 matching over 8 bases. This CDR3 comprises 14 residues. V shed 0 bases and J 5 bases; nucleotides not matched to a gene: 4. Germline V gives CDR1 SGHRS, CDR2 YFSETQ. The CDR3 loop reads CASSLGQGRHEQYF. The CDR3 coding sequence is TGCGCCAGCAGCTTGGGACAGGGGAGGCACGAGCAGTACTTC.